This TCR beta chain stems from a study of cytomegalovirus exposure and HLA in healthy donors. The study, taken as a whole, reports: The authors assumed roughly uniform sequencing depth across donors for presence/absence analyses. Later analysis reportedly placed an Asian-associated ancestry cluster below the roughly 670-donor mean in N-insertions. Excluded: some indistinguishable V segments such as TRBV6-2 and TRBV6-3. Later analysis suggested links between common viral pathogens and several top significant clusters.

CDR1 is MNHEY and CDR2 is SVGAGI in the germline V gene. The V gene lost 5 bases and the J gene lost 1 base, with 14 bases spanning the gap. This CDR3 is 15 amino acids long. About this clone: What it binds is unknown.

PCR amplification relied on 60 Vbeta primers (plus 13 Jbeta primers). Assay used: immunoSEQ multiplex PCR; TCRdb lists only in-frame clones, some missing. Of just over 70,000 clones listed, over 70% are singletons. The clonotype was recovered from a human donor in good health. The V call is TRBV6-5, the J call TRBJ1-1; no clear D gene. Sequencing was performed on PBMCs. CDR3 loop: CASSPSPVPNTEAFF. The DNA of the CDR3 is TGTGCCAGCAGTCCCTCCCCGGTCCCGAACACTGAAGCTTTCTTT.